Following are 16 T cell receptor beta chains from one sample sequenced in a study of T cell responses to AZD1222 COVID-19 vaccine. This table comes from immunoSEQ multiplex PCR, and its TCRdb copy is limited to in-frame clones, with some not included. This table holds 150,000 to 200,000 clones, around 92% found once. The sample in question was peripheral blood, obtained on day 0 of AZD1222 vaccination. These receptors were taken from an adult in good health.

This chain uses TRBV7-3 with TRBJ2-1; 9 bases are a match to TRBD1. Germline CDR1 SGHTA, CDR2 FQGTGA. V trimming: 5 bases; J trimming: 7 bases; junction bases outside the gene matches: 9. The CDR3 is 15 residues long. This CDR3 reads CASSLQQGAKNEQFF. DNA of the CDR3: TGTGCCAGCAGCCTCCAACAGGGGGCGAAGAATGAGCAGTTCTTC. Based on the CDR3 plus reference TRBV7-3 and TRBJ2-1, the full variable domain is GAGVSQTPSNKVTEKGKYVELRCDPISGHTALYWYRQSLGQGPEFLIYFQGTGAADDSGLPNDRFFAVRPEGSVSTLKIQRTERGDSAVYLCASSLQQGAKNEQFFGPGTRLTVL.

The CDR3 DNA sequence: TGTGCCAGCAGGGGGGTCGATCAGCCCCAGCATTTT. As protein: CASRGVDQPQHF. This chain links TRBV6-5 with TRBJ1-5, with D possibly being TRBD1 (5 bases). V was pared by 6 bases and J by 5 bases, with 8 bases between. Germline V gives CDR1 MNHEY, CDR2 SVGAGI. This CDR3 is 12 amino acids long.

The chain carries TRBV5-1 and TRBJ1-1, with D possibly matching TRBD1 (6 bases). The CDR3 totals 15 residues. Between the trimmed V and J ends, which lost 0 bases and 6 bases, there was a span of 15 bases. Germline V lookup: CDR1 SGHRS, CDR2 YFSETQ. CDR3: CASSLGQVGGPEAFF. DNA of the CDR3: TGCGCCAGCAGCTTGGGGCAGGTCGGGGGGCCTGAAGCTTTCTTT.

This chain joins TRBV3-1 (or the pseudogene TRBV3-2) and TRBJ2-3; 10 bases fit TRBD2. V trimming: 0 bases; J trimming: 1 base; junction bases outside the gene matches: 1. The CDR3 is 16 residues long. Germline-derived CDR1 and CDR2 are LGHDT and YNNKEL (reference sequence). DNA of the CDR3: TGTGCCAGCAGCCAAGATCTAGCGGGGGGCACAGATACGCAGTATTTT. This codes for CASSQDLAGGTDTQYF.

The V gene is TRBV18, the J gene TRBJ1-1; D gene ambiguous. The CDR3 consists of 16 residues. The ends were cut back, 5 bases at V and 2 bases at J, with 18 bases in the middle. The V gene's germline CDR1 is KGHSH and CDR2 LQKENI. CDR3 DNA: TGTGCCAGCTCAACTCGAATGACGACACCCAACACTGAAGCTTTCTTT. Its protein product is CASSTRMTTPNTEAFF.

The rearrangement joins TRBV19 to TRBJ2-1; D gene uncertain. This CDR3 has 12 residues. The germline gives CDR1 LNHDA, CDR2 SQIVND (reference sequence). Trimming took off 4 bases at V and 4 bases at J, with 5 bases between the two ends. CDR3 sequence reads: CASSKGYNEQFF. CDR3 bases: TGTGCCAGTAGTAAAGGGTACAATGAGCAGTTCTTC.

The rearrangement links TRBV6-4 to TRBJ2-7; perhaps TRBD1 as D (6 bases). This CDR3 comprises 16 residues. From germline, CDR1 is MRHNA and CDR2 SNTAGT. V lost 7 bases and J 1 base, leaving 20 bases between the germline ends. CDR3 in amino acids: CASKNLGQGNSYEQYF. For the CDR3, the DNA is TGTGCCAGCAAGAACTTGGGGCAGGGGAATTCCTACGAGCAGTACTTC.

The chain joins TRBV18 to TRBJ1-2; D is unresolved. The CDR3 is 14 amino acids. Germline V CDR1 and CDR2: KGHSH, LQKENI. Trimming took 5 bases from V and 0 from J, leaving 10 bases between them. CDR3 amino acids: CASSAGWPNYGYTF. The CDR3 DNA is TGTGCCAGCTCAGCGGGTTGGCCTAACTATGGCTACACCTTC.

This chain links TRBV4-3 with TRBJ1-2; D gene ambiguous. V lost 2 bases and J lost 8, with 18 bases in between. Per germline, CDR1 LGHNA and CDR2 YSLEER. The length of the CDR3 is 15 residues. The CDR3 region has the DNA TGCGCCAGCAGCCAACAAGCGGGGATACAAGGCGGCTACACCTTC. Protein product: CASSQQAGIQGGYTF.

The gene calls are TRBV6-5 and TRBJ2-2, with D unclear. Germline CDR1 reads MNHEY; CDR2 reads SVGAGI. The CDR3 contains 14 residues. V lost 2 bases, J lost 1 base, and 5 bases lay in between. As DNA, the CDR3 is TGTGCCAGCAGTTACATGGGGAACACCGGGGAGCTGTTTTTT. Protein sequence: CASSYMGNTGELFF.

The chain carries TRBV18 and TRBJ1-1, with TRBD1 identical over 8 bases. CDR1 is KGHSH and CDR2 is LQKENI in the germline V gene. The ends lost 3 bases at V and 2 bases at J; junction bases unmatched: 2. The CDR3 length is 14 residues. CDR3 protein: CASSPDRANTEAFF. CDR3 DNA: TGTGCCAGCTCACCGGACAGGGCTAACACTGAAGCTTTCTTT.

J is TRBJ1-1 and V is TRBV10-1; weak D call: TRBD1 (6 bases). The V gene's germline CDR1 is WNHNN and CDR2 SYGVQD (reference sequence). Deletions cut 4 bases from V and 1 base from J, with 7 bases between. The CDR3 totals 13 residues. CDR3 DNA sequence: TGCGCCAGCAGTGTACAGGGGAACACTGAAGCTTTCTTT. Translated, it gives CASSVQGNTEAFF.

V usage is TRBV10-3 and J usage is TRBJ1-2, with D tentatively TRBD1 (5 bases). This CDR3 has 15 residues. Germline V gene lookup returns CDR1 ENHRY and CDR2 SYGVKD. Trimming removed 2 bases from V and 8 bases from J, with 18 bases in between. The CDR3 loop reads CAISEGWDAPWGYTF. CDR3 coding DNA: TGTGCCATCAGTGAGGGTTGGGACGCCCCATGGGGCTACACCTTC.

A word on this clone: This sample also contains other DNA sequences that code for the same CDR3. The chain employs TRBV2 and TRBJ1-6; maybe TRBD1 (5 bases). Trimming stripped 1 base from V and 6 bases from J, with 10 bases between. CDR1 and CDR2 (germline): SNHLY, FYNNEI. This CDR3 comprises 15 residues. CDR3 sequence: CASSEGGTVNSPLHF. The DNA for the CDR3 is TGTGCCAGCAGTGAAGGGGGGACGGTTAATTCACCCCTCCACTTT.

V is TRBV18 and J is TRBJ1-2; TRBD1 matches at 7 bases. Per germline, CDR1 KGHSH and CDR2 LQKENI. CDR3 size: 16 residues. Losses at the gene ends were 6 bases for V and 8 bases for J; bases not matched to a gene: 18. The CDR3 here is CASSAPVKDRIEGYTF. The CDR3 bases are TGTGCCAGCTCGGCTCCGGTAAAGGACAGGATCGAAGGCTACACCTTC.

CDR3 in amino acids: CASSTESYYGYTF. The CDR3 DNA reads TGTGCCAGCAGCACGGAGTCCTACTATGGCTACACCTTC. The chain recombines TRBV7-9 with TRBJ1-2; D is unresolved. This CDR3 has 13 amino acids. Trimming took 5 bases from V and 3 from J, leaving 10 bases between them. Germline V lookup: CDR1 SEHNR, CDR2 FQNEAQ (reference sequence).